What follows are 25 T cell receptor beta chains derived from one specimen sequenced in a study of T-cell reconstitution after alpha-beta-depleted transplantation in children. Findings and caveats of the study: Alpha-beta T cells present about two months after transplant were reported to originate from several hundred expanded graft clones.

These receptors are not linked to any known antigen. Researchers prepared the TCRbeta library using unique molecular identifiers, the study reports. Each CDR3 protein gets one entry after TCRdb re-called the PCR reads with MiXCR. The data hold about 31,000 distinct CDR3 sequences, with 5% to 7% observed a single time. This material consisted of peripheral blood, taken 60 days after TCRalphabeta/CD19-depleted stem cell transplant. The source of these receptors is a child less than two years old who had a stem cell transplant for acute myeloid leukemia, so the T cells may come from the graft donor.

There are a few counts of this clonotype. At one of its ends the junction is not consistent with the germline gene, which may arise from a read error. CDR3 in DNA: TGTGCCTGCAGTTTTGTAGCGGGGGGCCCTGCCCCCTCGGGGGAGCAGTACTTC. It encodes CACSFVAGGPAPSGEQYF. The chain recombines TRBV2 with TRBJ2-7, with 10 bases lining up with TRBD2. The CDR3 runs 18 residues. Germline CDR1 reads SNHLY; CDR2 reads FYNNEI.

This clonotype was found many times. The chain carries TRBV20-1 and TRBJ2-4, with D possibly TRBD2 on 6 matching bases. Germline V gives CDR1 DFQATT, CDR2 SNEGSKA (reference sequence). The CDR3 sequence is 13 residues long. The V gene lost 3 bases and the J gene lost 1 base, with 7 bases spanning the gap. CDR3 sequence: CSAREGAKNIQYF. In DNA form, the CDR3 reads TGCAGTGCTAGGGAGGGGGCCAAAAACATTCAGTACTTC.

In its sample, this clonotype was seen many times. The chain combines TRBV6-5 with TRBJ1-5; D is uncertain. The V gene's germline CDR1 is MNHEY and CDR2 SVGAGI. This CDR3 contains 15 residues. Trimming took 4 bases from V and 4 from J, leaving 14 bases between them. CDR3 bases: TGTGCCAGCAGTTCCCGCGAAGGTTCTAATCAGCCCCAGCATTTT. The encoded protein is CASSSREGSNQPQHF.

The chain links TRBV10-1 to TRBJ2-7, with D possibly being TRBD1 or TRBD2 (5 bases each). The CDR3 sequence is 14 residues long. Trimming stripped 2 bases from V and 1 base from J, with 9 bases between. CDR1 and CDR2 from the germline V gene are WNHNN and SYGVQD (reference sequence). CDR3 loop: CASSEGTGSYEQYF. The CDR3 DNA reads TGCGCCAGCAGTGAGGGGACGGGATCCTACGAGCAGTACTTC.

The table lists this clonotype with many counts. The V gene is TRBV6-2 or TRBV6-3, the J gene TRBJ2-1; D possibly corresponds to TRBD1 (5 bases). CDR1 is MNHEY and CDR2 is SVGEGT in the germline V gene. The CDR3 has 14 amino acids. Trimming left V 6 bases short and J 4 bases short, with 13 bases between. Written as DNA, the CDR3 is TGTGCCAGCAGCGTGACAGACCCTTACAATGAGCAGTTCTTC. Translating it yields CASSVTDPYNEQFF.

This clonotype was recorded at least ten times. The CDR3 DNA reads TGTGCCAGCAGTCATCACCGGGACAGGGGTCCATCCGCGAACACCGGGGAGCTGTTTTTT. Encoded protein: CASSHHRDRGPSANTGELFF. The gene calls are TRBV2 and TRBJ2-2; 10 nucleotides line up with TRBD1. V shed 5 bases, J shed 0 bases, and the junction held 15 bases outside the gene matches. This CDR3 has 20 amino acids. CDR1 and CDR2 (germline): SNHLY, FYNNEI.

This clonotype was detected many times. The rearrangement uses TRBV6-5 and TRBJ1-1; 7 bases are shared with TRBD1. The J segment lost 10 bases and the V segment lost 4 bases, leaving 6 bases of the junction unmatched. The germline CDR1 and CDR2 sequences are MNHEY and SVGAGI. CDR3 size: 12 residues. In nucleotides, the CDR3 is TGTGCCAGCAGTTTGAGGGGGCGAAGAGCTTTCTTT. The encoded protein is CASSLRGRRAFF.

This clonotype was observed at least ten times. The chain is built from TRBV7-6 and TRBJ2-2, with a possible D match to TRBD2 (5 bases). Looked up from germline, CDR1 is SGHVS and CDR2 is FNYEAQ. CDR3 size: 14 residues. The V end lost 0 bases, the J end lost 5 bases, and 7 bases lay between the germline ends. CDR3 bases: TGTGCCAGCAGCTTAGCCCGGGGTACCGGGGAGCTGTTTTTT. Translated, it gives CASSLARGTGELFF. Using reference TRBV7-6 and TRBJ2-2 for the parts outside the CDR3, the full variable domain is GAGVSQSPRYKVTKRGQDVALRCDPISGHVSLYWYRQALGQGPEFLTYFNYEAQQDKSGLPNDRFSAERPEGSISTLTIQRTEQRDSAMYRCASSLARGTGELFFGEGSRLTVL.

This clonotype was seen ten or more times. The rearrangement links TRBV3-1 to TRBJ2-1; D gene uncertain. Germline V lookup: CDR1 LGHDT, CDR2 YNNKEL (reference sequence). This CDR3 is 13 amino acids long. Trimming removed 1 base at V and 4 bases at J, with 5 bases between. This chain's CDR3 is CASSQGGYNEQFF. The CDR3 DNA reads TGTGCCAGCAGCCAAGGAGGTTACAATGAGCAGTTCTTC.

This clonotype was observed at least ten times. The chain has TRBV20-1 and TRBJ2-7; TRBD2 matches 11 bases. Unmatched junction bases numbered 15, after V lost 4 bases and J lost 4 bases. Germline CDR1 DFQATT, CDR2 SNEGSKA (reference sequence). This CDR3 region has 17 residues. CDR3 nucleotide sequence: TGCAGTGCTACCGGAGGACTAGCGGGCCGGGAACAATACGAGCAGTACTTC. Its protein is CSATGGLAGREQYEQYF.

This clonotype was seen more than once but under ten times. The chain couples TRBV4-3 to TRBJ2-7, with D perhaps matching TRBD2 (6 bases). Trimming removed 0 bases from V and 2 bases from J, with 11 bases in between. CDR3 length: 15 amino acids. Germline lookup yields CDR1 LGHNA and CDR2 YSLEER. CDR3: CASSQEPTGAYEQYF. The CDR3 bases are TGCGCCAGCAGCCAAGAACCGACGGGAGCCTACGAGCAGTACTTC.

In this sample, this clonotype turned up many times. The chain joins TRBV12-3 or TRBV12-4 to TRBJ2-1, with TRBD2 identical over 9 bases. The CDR3 contains 15 residues. V shed 7 bases and J 8 bases; nucleotides not matched to a gene: 12. CDR3 loop: CASISRGLAGHEQFF. The CDR3 region has the DNA TGTGCCAGCATCTCCCGGGGACTAGCCGGGCATGAGCAGTTCTTC.

At least ten counts were recorded for this clonotype. This sequence joins TRBV27 and TRBJ2-3; 13 nucleotides agree with TRBD2. V was pared by 1 base and J by 2 bases, with 15 bases of the junction left unmatched. This CDR3 comprises 21 residues. Per the germline V gene, CDR1 is MNHEY and CDR2 is SMNVEV (reference sequence). The CDR3 DNA sequence: TGTGCCAGCAGTTTATTAACACCCGGACTAGCGGGAGAAGAATCCACAGATACGCAGTATTTT. This sequence encodes CASSLLTPGLAGEESTDTQYF.

The chain carries TRBV6-5 and TRBJ2-5; D gene uncertain. V gave up 10 bases and J gave up 6 bases, with 9 bases separating them. This CDR3 comprises 10 residues. CDR1 is MNHEY, CDR2 SVGAGI, per germline. In DNA, the CDR3 is TGTGCCACCTGGGGAAAGACCCAGTACTTC. Translation: CATWGKTQYF.

This clonotype was seen at least ten times. One end of the junction does not line up with germline, which may come from a read error. This rearrangement joins TRBV7-7 to TRBJ2-2, with D hard to call. The CDR3 runs to 14 residues. CDR1 is SSHAT, CDR2 FNYEAQ, per germline (reference sequence). The CDR3 DNA is TGTGCTAGCAGCCAGACACCGAACACCGGGGAGCTGTTTTTT. Translated, it gives CASSQTPNTGELFF.

This clonotype showed up many times. The chain joins TRBV24-1 to TRBJ2-5; D is perhaps TRBD2 (6 bases). Trimming took off 4 bases at V and 3 bases at J, with 8 bases between the two ends. The CDR3 covers 13 residues. The germline CDR1 and CDR2 sequences are KGHDR and SFDVKD. The chain's CDR3 is CATSDWGEETQYF. The CDR3 coding sequence is TGTGCCACCAGTGACTGGGGGGAAGAGACCCAGTACTTC.

This clonotype has at least ten counts. The genes are TRBV4-3 and TRBJ2-7; 7 nucleotides match TRBD2. The CDR3 contains 15 residues. CDR1 is LGHNA and CDR2 is YSLEER in the germline V gene. After removal of 1 base from V and 4 bases from J, the junction contained 7 bases not matched to a gene. CDR3 nucleotides: TGCGCCAGCAGCCAAGGCCCAGACGGGGGGTACGAGCAGTACTTC. Its protein product is CASSQGPDGGYEQYF.

The table lists this clonotype with many counts. The CDR3: CASIAGFSGNTIYF. CDR3 in DNA: TGTGCCAGCATCGCAGGCTTCTCTGGAAACACCATATATTTT. V is TRBV9 and J is TRBJ1-3, with D unclear. The CDR3 is 14 residues long. V dropped 6 bases and J dropped 0 bases, with 10 bases sitting between them. Germline CDR1 reads SGDLS; CDR2 reads YYNGEE. Supplemented by reference TRBV9 and TRBJ1-3, the full variable domain reads DSGVTQTPKHLITATGQRVTLRCSPRSGDLSVYWYQQSLDQGLQFLIQYYNGEERAKGNILERFSAQQFPDLHSELNLSSLELGDSALYFCASIAGFSGNTIYFGEGSWLTVV.

This clonotype was found a few times. V and J are TRBV21-1 and TRBJ1-2. TRBV21-1 is assigned pseudogene status. The CDR3 spans 12 residues. CDR3 sequence: CASSKAQGGYTF. CDR3 in DNA: TGTGCCAGCAGCAAAGCGCAGGGTGGCTACACCTTC.

There are many counts of this clonotype. The V call is TRBV7-2, the J call TRBJ2-5, with TRBD2 matching over 7 bases. Germline CDR1 is SGHTA and CDR2 is FQGNSA. The CDR3 has 16 residues. Germline trimming cut 3 bases from V and 5 bases from J; bases unmatched to any gene: 12. The CDR3 spells CASSLGRGRAVETQYF. CDR3 nucleotide sequence: TGTGCCAGCAGCTTGGGCCGCGGGAGAGCGGTCGAGACCCAGTACTTC.

This clonotype appeared many times. Germline and junction disagree at one end, which may indicate a read error. The chain employs TRBV11-2 and TRBJ1-2; D is possibly TRBD1 (5 bases). The V gene's germline CDR1 is SGHAT and CDR2 FQNNGV. The CDR3 loop spans 10 amino acids. This CDR3 is CASSTSGKRF. CDR3 coding DNA: TGTGCCAGCAGCACTTCAGGGAAACGCTTC. The full variable domain, its missing parts supplied by reference TRBV11-2 and TRBJ1-2, is EAGVAQSPRYKIIEKRQSVAFWCNPISGHATLYWYQQILGQGPKLLIQFQNNGVVDDSQLPKDRFSAERLKGVDSTLKIQPAKLEDSAVYLCASSTSGKRFGSGTRLTVV.

This clonotype was recorded many times. The chain couples TRBV4-3 to TRBJ1-3, with 7 bases fitting TRBD1. This CDR3 has 15 amino acids. Unmatched junction bases numbered 6, after V lost 0 bases and J lost 7 bases. The germline V gene has CDR1 LGHNA and CDR2 YSLEER. The chain's CDR3 is CASSQEQGRSNTIYF. DNA of the CDR3: TGCGCCAGCAGCCAAGAACAGGGGCGGAGTAACACCATATATTTT.

Many counts were recorded for this clonotype. The chain couples TRBV4-3 to TRBJ2-2; 10 bases agree with TRBD2. Germline-derived CDR1 and CDR2 are LGHNA and YSLEER. The CDR3 sequence is 18 residues long. Unmatched junction bases numbered 7, after V lost 3 bases and J lost 0 bases. The CDR3 sequence is CASSHSGRAPTNTGELFF. DNA for the CDR3: TGCGCCAGCAGCCACAGCGGGAGGGCCCCGACGAACACCGGGGAGCTGTTTTTT.

This clonotype is medium-sized in the sample. The chain links TRBV20-1 to TRBJ2-1; 7 positions match TRBD2. CDR1 and CDR2 (germline): DFQATT, SNEGSKA (reference sequence). This CDR3 spans 14 amino acids. The V segment lost 6 bases and the J segment 2 bases; nucleotides outside the gene matches: 7. CDR3: CSAARELAYNEQFF. Written as DNA, the CDR3 is TGCAGTGCCGCGCGGGAGTTGGCCTACAATGAGCAGTTCTTC.

On this clonotype: A single base separates this from a much larger clone, so it may be a read error. The chain uses TRBV28 and TRBJ2-5; D is perhaps TRBD2 (5 bases). The CDR3 runs to 15 residues. The ends were cut back, 5 bases at V and 3 bases at J, with 16 bases in the middle. CDR1 is MDHEN, CDR2 SYDVKM, per germline. The CDR3 nucleotides are TGTGCCAGCAGTCTCCCCCCCGGGAAAGAAGAGACCCAGTACTTC. Encoded protein: CASSLPPGKEETQYF.